Given below is one T cell receptor (beta chain) in context. The sample belongs to a study of T cell repertoires in cytomegalovirus infection. TCRdb used MiXCR to reprocess the reads, holding one entry per CDR3 protein. The table shows around 630,000 distinct CDR3 sequences, with 20% to 25% occurring only once. V was clipped by 2 bases and J by 5 bases; unmatched bases: 4. CDR1 is WSHSY and CDR2 is SAAADI in the germline V gene. CDR3 length: 15 amino acids. The sequence was obtained from a human donor in good health (CMV status not recorded). Some clones in this sample may be carry-over from other donors' samples. Sequenced input: CD8+ T cells from PBMCs. This chain joins TRBV10-2 and TRBJ1-5; TRBD1 matches 9 bases. CDR3 DNA: TGCGCCAGCAGTGAGGGGGGACAGGGAGATCAGCCCCAGCATTTT. This translates into CASSEGGQGDQPQHF.